A single sample is the source of the 30 T cell receptor beta chains below, sequenced in a study of early T cells in non-severe SARS-CoV-2 infection. One entry per CDR3 protein results from TCRdb running MiXCR on the 5' RACE reads. The sample lists tens of thousands of distinct CDR3 sequences; 13% were seen once. The specimen sequenced was whole blood. The receptors come from an adult who was a healthcare worker with PCR-confirmed SARS-CoV-2 infection or an uninfected control (not recorded which).

This clonotype was seen ten or more times. The gene calls are TRBV25-1 and TRBJ2-3; D possibly corresponds to TRBD1 (6 bases). This CDR3 has 15 amino acids. V was pared by 3 bases and J by 7 bases, with 17 bases between. The germline V gene encodes CDR1 MGHDK and CDR2 SYGVNS. The DNA for the CDR3 is TGTGCCAGCAGTGATCAGGGGCCGAGCTGGAATACGCAGTATTTT. Its protein is CASSDQGPSWNTQYF.

This sequence joins TRBV7-6 and TRBJ1-6; D call uncertain. The CDR3 is made up of 16 amino acids. With 1 base removed from V and 9 bases from J, the gap between germline ends came to 16 bases. Germline V gives CDR1 SGHVS, CDR2 FNYEAQ. The CDR3 spells CASSLGTAGTSSPLHF. Here the CDR3 DNA reads TGTGCCAGCAGCTTAGGGACGGCGGGTACATCTTCACCCCTCCACTTT.

There are many counts of this clonotype. V is TRBV24-1 and J is TRBJ1-5; D unresolved. CDR1 and CDR2 from the germline V gene are KGHDR and SFDVKD. V lost 5 bases and J 4 bases, leaving 8 bases between the germline ends. This CDR3 has 13 residues. The CDR3, as DNA: TGTGCCACCAGTGCTGTGCCGAATCAGCCCCAGCATTTT. Translating gives CATSAVPNQPQHF.

A remark on this clonotype: Just one base apart from a much larger clone, this may be a read error. The gene calls are TRBV12-3 or TRBV12-4 and TRBJ2-7; D is possibly TRBD1 (5 bases). With 5 bases removed from V and 0 bases from J, the gap between germline ends came to 14 bases. The CDR3 runs 15 residues. CDR3 amino acids: CASSIRTLTSYEQYF. The CDR3 region has the DNA TGTGCCAGCAGTATAAGGACACTGACCTCCTACGAGCAGTACTTC.

This clonotype was found many times. The chain couples TRBV19 to TRBJ2-2; D may be TRBD2 (7 bases). The germline CDR1 and CDR2 sequences are LNHDA and SQIVND (reference sequence). This CDR3 comprises 14 residues. The V gene lost 11 bases and the J gene lost 8 bases, with 21 bases spanning the gap. DNA for the CDR3: TGTGCCTCCCGGCGGGGGCTGGGTAAGGGGGAGCTGTTTTTT. Translated: CASRRGLGKGELFF.

This clonotype was recorded at least ten times. J is TRBJ1-5 and V is TRBV12-3 or TRBV12-4, with a possible D match to TRBD1 (6 bases). Trimming pared 6 bases from V and 4 bases from J, leaving 10 bases between. This CDR3 has 13 amino acids. CDR3 DNA sequence: TGTGCCAGCAGAACAGGGAGAAATCAGCCCCAGCATTTT. Its translation is CASRTGRNQPQHF.

Ten or more counts support this clonotype. The rearrangement links TRBV5-1 to TRBJ2-1; D is ambiguous. This CDR3 spans 14 amino acids. Germline V gives CDR1 SGHRS, CDR2 YFSETQ. Trimming pared 5 bases from V and 8 bases from J, leaving 17 bases between. This CDR3 is CASRTDPSLDEQFF. CDR3 DNA sequence: TGCGCCAGCAGAACAGATCCTTCGCTGGATGAGCAGTTCTTC. The whole variable domain, remainder taken from reference TRBV5-1 and TRBJ2-1, is KAGVTQTPRYLIKTRGQQVTLSCSPISGHRSVSWYQQTPGQGLQFLFEYFSETQRNKGNFPGRFSGRQFSNSRSEMNVSTLELGDSALYLCASRTDPSLDEQFFGPGTRLTVL.

This clonotype was observed a handful of times. The chain joins TRBV7-2 to TRBJ1-4, with 7 bases identical to TRBD1. The ends lost 4 bases at V and 4 bases at J; junction bases unmatched: 3. Germline assignment: CDR1 SGHTA and CDR2 FQGNSA. The CDR3 sequence is 14 residues long. CDR3 sequence reads: CASSSTGINEKLFF. The CDR3 DNA sequence: TGTGCCAGCAGCTCGACAGGGATTAATGAAAAACTGTTTTTT.

There are a few counts of this clonotype. V gene TRBV28 combines with J gene TRBJ1-2, with D possibly TRBD1 on 5 matching bases. Germline CDR1 MDHEN, CDR2 SYDVKM. The CDR3 contains 15 residues. V lost 4 bases, J lost 0 bases, and 12 bases lay in between. CDR3 nucleotide sequence: TGTGCCAGCAGTTCTAGGGGTCTAGCTAACTATGGCTACACCTTC. This encodes CASSSRGLANYGYTF.

Only a few counts were recorded for this clonotype. The genes are TRBV9 and TRBJ2-1; possibly TRBD2 for D (6 bases). The CDR3 extends over 14 amino acids. Germline V gene sequence: CDR1 SGDLS, CDR2 YYNGEE. Trimming shortened V by 5 bases and J by 10 bases, and 19 bases separated the two germline ends. The CDR3 region has the DNA TGTGCCAGCAGTTCCAGGGCGGGAACGGGGGAGCAGTTCTTC. Amino acid sequence: CASSSRAGTGEQFF.

In this sample, this clonotype turned up many times. The chain couples TRBV3-1 to TRBJ2-1; D is undetermined. Germline V CDR1 and CDR2: LGHDT, YNNKEL (reference sequence). V was shortened by 2 bases and J by 7 bases, with 15 bases between the two germline ends. The CDR3 sequence is 15 residues long. The CDR3 loop is CASSQTRKVPNEQFF. The CDR3 nucleotides are TGTGCCAGCAGCCAAACGCGAAAGGTGCCGAATGAGCAGTTCTTC.

The V call is TRBV10-3, the J call TRBJ2-2; D is perhaps TRBD1 (5 bases). Germline V gene data show CDR1 as ENHRY and CDR2 as SYGVKD. Trimming removed 2 bases from V and 1 base from J, with 8 bases in between. The CDR3 contains 15 residues. CDR3 sequence reads: CAISEAGQNTGELFF. The CDR3 region has the DNA TGTGCCATCAGTGAGGCAGGACAGAACACCGGGGAGCTGTTTTTT.

This chain joins TRBV12-3 or TRBV12-4 and TRBJ2-7, with D maybe TRBD1 (6 bases). V was clipped by 6 bases and J by 0 bases, with 12 bases between them. The CDR3 is 14 residues long. The CDR3 loop is CASSAYRVSYEQYF. The DNA of the CDR3 is TGTGCCAGCAGCGCTTACAGGGTCTCCTACGAGCAGTACTTC.

This clonotype was counted many times. The rearrangement links TRBV14 to TRBJ1-5; D is uncertain. Germline lookup yields CDR1 SGHDN and CDR2 FVKESK. The CDR3 extends over 16 amino acids. The V end lost 6 bases, the J end lost 3 bases, and 18 bases lay between the germline ends. Here the CDR3 reads CASSPYTRQANQPQHF. In nucleotides, the CDR3 is TGTGCCAGCAGTCCCTATACTAGGCAGGCCAATCAGCCCCAGCATTTT.

In this sample, this clonotype turned up many times. The J gene is TRBJ1-2, the V gene TRBV29-1, with D uncertain. From germline, CDR1 is SQVTM and CDR2 ANQGSEA. CDR3 size: 13 residues. The V and J ends lost 3 bases and 7 bases respectively, with 15 bases between them. CDR3 bases: TGCAGCGTTGACATCCTCCAGGATATTGGCTACACCTTC. Protein product: CSVDILQDIGYTF.

This clonotype was found many times. This chain uses TRBV2 with TRBJ1-1, with no clear D. The length of the CDR3 is 11 residues. V lost 5 bases and J 7 bases, leaving 8 bases between the germline ends. Germline CDR1 SNHLY, CDR2 FYNNEI. The CDR3 DNA reads TGTGCCAGCAGTATAACGTTTGAAGCTTTCTTT. It encodes CASSITFEAFF.

This clonotype was seen at least ten times. The V call is TRBV11-3, the J call TRBJ2-2; 10 nucleotides match TRBD2. CDR1 and CDR2 (germline): SGHNT, YENEEA. CDR3 length: 14 residues. The V gene end was trimmed by 6 bases and the J gene end by 11 bases; junction bases not matched to a gene: 9. CDR3 coding DNA: TGTGCCAGCAGTCCCACTAGCGGGGCGATAGAGCTGTTTTTT. Translating it yields CASSPTSGAIELFF.

CDR3 region: CASSYGAGERAFF. The CDR3 bases are TGTGCCAGCAGTTACGGGGCAGGTGAGAGGGCTTTCTTT. The rearrangement joins TRBV6-5 to TRBJ1-1, with D maybe TRBD1 (5 bases). V lost 2 bases and J lost 11, with 15 bases in between. This CDR3 is 13 amino acids long. The germline gives CDR1 MNHEY, CDR2 SVGAGI.

This clonotype was seen many times. CDR3 sequence (DNA): TGTGCCAGCAGAGAGACAGGGGGTATTGTCGCTTTCTTT. It translates to CASRETGGIVAFF. The chain is built from TRBV6-6 and TRBJ1-1; 9 bases are a match to TRBD1. Germline V gives CDR1 MNHNY, CDR2 SVGAGI (reference sequence). The CDR3 is 13 residues long. V was pared by 6 bases and J by 11 bases, with 10 bases of the junction left unmatched.

This clonotype appeared a few times. CDR3 DNA sequence: TGTGCCAGCAGTTTCCAAGGACAATACCAAGAGACCCAGTACTTC. Its protein is CASSFQGQYQETQYF. The V call is TRBV27, the J call TRBJ2-5; tentatively, D is TRBD1 (5 bases). This CDR3 has 15 residues. The germline V gene has CDR1 MNHEY and CDR2 SMNVEV (reference sequence). Trimming shortened V by 3 bases and J by 0 bases, and 11 bases separated the two germline ends.

This clonotype was seen at least ten times. The chain has TRBV7-9 and TRBJ1-1; D is unresolved. Trimming took 5 bases from V and 3 from J, leaving 4 bases between them. The CDR3 extends over 11 amino acids. The germline V gene has CDR1 SEHNR and CDR2 FQNEAQ (reference sequence). DNA for the CDR3: TGTGCCAGCAGCACTTACACTGAAGCTTTCTTT. Encoded protein: CASSTYTEAFF.

This clonotype has ten or more counts. The chain uses TRBV7-9 and TRBJ2-1, with 9 nucleotides matching TRBD1. Unmatched junction bases numbered 7, after V lost 5 bases and J lost 8 bases. The CDR3 has 14 amino acids. Germline-derived CDR1 and CDR2 are SEHNR and FQNEAQ (reference sequence). This chain's CDR3 is CASSDDRGLYEQFF. CDR3 sequence (DNA): TGTGCCAGCAGCGACGACAGGGGGTTGTATGAGCAGTTCTTC.

CDR3 sequence: CASGYGGSTDTQYF. The CDR3 DNA reads TGTGCTAGTGGTTACGGCGGTAGCACAGATACGCAGTATTTT. The rearrangement uses TRBV12-5 and TRBJ2-3; D is ambiguous. V dropped 4 bases and J dropped 0 bases, with 8 bases sitting between them. The CDR3 is 14 residues long. Germline CDR1 and CDR2: LGHNT and FRNRAP.

The table lists this clonotype with a few counts. J is TRBJ1-3 and V is TRBV6-2 or TRBV6-3; 8 bases line up with TRBD1. Germline lookup yields CDR1 MNHEY and CDR2 SVGEGT. The CDR3 is made up of 16 amino acids. V lost 4 bases, J lost 0 bases, and 5 bases stayed unmatched. The CDR3 is CASSWGQDHSGNTIYF. Written as DNA, the CDR3 is TGTGCCAGCAGTTGGGGACAGGATCACTCTGGAAACACCATATATTTT.

This chain connects TRBV7-9 to TRBJ1-4; 8 nucleotides match TRBD1. Germline CDR1 is SEHNR and CDR2 is FQNEAQ (reference sequence). Trimming took 5 bases from V and 8 from J; bases not matched to a gene: 7. The CDR3 is made up of 14 amino acids. CDR3 sequence reads: CASSHGQGAEKLFF. CDR3 sequence (DNA): TGTGCCAGCAGCCATGGACAGGGTGCGGAAAAACTGTTTTTT.

This clonotype appeared many times. The chain links TRBV30 to TRBJ2-2; tentatively, D is TRBD2 (5 bases). Germline lookup yields CDR1 GTSNPN and CDR2 SVGIG (reference sequence). Trimming cost V 0 bases and J 5 bases, with 10 bases left between them. The CDR3 runs 14 residues. CDR3 DNA sequence: TGTGCCTGGAGTGTAAGCGGCAGAACCGGGGAGCTGTTTTTT. Translation gives CAWSVSGRTGELFF.

The chain links TRBV5-1 to TRBJ1-6; D might be TRBD1 (6 bases). The CDR3 length is 15 residues. Germline V CDR1 and CDR2: SGHRS, YFSETQ. Trimming shortened V by 0 bases and J by 8 bases, and 12 bases separated the two germline ends. The CDR3 reads CASSLVAGVDSPLHF. The CDR3 nucleotides read TGCGCCAGCAGCTTGGTTGCAGGGGTGGATTCACCCCTCCACTTT.

This clonotype was observed at least ten times. The rearrangement joins TRBV6-5 to TRBJ2-5, with TRBD1 identical over 9 bases. The V and J ends lost 5 bases and 2 bases, in that order; junction bases with no gene match: 6. In germline, CDR1 is MNHEY, CDR2 SVGAGI. The CDR3 covers 15 residues. The CDR3 region is CASSQTGTGQETQYF. DNA of the CDR3: TGTGCCAGCAGTCAGACCGGGACAGGGCAAGAGACCCAGTACTTC.

The V and J genes are TRBV14 and TRBJ2-7; tentatively, D is TRBD2 (6 bases). CDR1 SGHDN and CDR2 FVKESK come from the germline V gene. V lost 4 bases and J lost 3, with 10 bases in between. The CDR3 is 13 residues long. The CDR3: CASSPPGVYEQYF. The CDR3 bases are TGTGCCAGCAGCCCCCCGGGAGTCTACGAGCAGTACTTC.

DNA of the CDR3: TGTGCCAGCAGGACTAGCGGGAGGGCCCATGAGCAGTTCTTC. Amino acids: CASRTSGRAHEQFF. This chain links TRBV11-2 with TRBJ2-1; 14 bases agree with TRBD2. Per the germline V gene, CDR1 is SGHAT and CDR2 is FQNNGV. The ends lost 6 bases at V and 8 bases at J; junction bases unmatched: 3. The CDR3 totals 14 residues.